A single sample gave rise to the 28 T cell receptor beta chains below, sequenced in a study of cytotoxic CD8 clonotypes in ibrutinib-treated CLL. The method was immunoSEQ multiplex PCR; TCRdb's version includes in-frame clones alone and lacks a portion of them. The sample holds a few hundred thousand clones, about three quarters seen once. The material sequenced was PBMCs, taken after 24 months of ibrutinib treatment. These receptors were taken from a human donor with chronic lymphocytic leukemia.

J is TRBJ2-1 and V is TRBV5-1; D tentatively reads TRBD1 or TRBD2 (5 bases each). CDR1 SGHRS and CDR2 YFSETQ come from the germline V gene. Trimming shortened V by 2 bases and J by 2 bases, and 11 bases separated the two germline ends. The CDR3 contains 15 residues. CDR3 DNA sequence: TGCGCCAGCAGCTTCGGGGACCTGGCCTACAATGAGCAGTTCTTC. As protein: CASSFGDLAYNEQFF.

The chain carries TRBV28 and TRBJ1-3; D not certain. The CDR3 is 13 amino acids. The V and J ends lost 1 base and 0 bases respectively, with 1 base between them. Germline CDR1 MDHEN, CDR2 SYDVKM. DNA for the CDR3: TGTGCCAGCAGTTTATACTCTGGAAACACCATATATTTT. Its protein is CASSLYSGNTIYF.

This chain links TRBV6-6 with TRBJ2-7, with unresolved D. This CDR3 spans 12 amino acids. V was pared by 8 bases and J by 3 bases, with 11 bases between. Germline CDR1 is MNHNY and CDR2 is SVGAGI (reference sequence). Here the CDR3 DNA reads TGTGCCAGCTGCTCTCAGAGCTACGAGCAGTACTTC. This translates into CASCSQSYEQYF.

This clone has at least ten counts. The chain uses TRBV28 and TRBJ1-2; no clear D. This CDR3 is 16 amino acids long. V was cut by 2 bases and J by 4 bases, with 17 bases left in between. Germline V gene sequence: CDR1 MDHEN, CDR2 SYDVKM. This CDR3 is CASSLDGVRPVYGYTF. In nucleotides, the CDR3 is TGTGCCAGCAGTTTAGACGGTGTACGTCCCGTCTATGGCTACACCTTC.

The chain employs TRBV28 and TRBJ1-1; 7 nucleotides align to TRBD1. CDR1 is MDHEN, CDR2 SYDVKM, per germline. V lost 3 bases and J lost 11; bases outside the gene matches: 9. The CDR3 has 13 residues. For the CDR3, the DNA is TGTGCCAGCAGTTTTGGGACCGGGACAGACGCTTTCTTT. This codes for CASSFGTGTDAFF.

Of note for this clone: A junction boundary mismatches the germline segment, possibly from a read error. This chain uses TRBV7-7 with TRBJ2-3; D ambiguous. The germline CDR1 and CDR2 sequences are SSHAT and FNYEAQ (reference sequence). The CDR3 loop spans 13 amino acids. The DNA for the CDR3 is TGTGCTAGCAGCTTCGGCGACACAGATACGCAGTATTTT. It is translated as CASSFGDTDTQYF.

The chain is built from TRBV30 and TRBJ2-1; D might be TRBD2 (5 bases). Per germline, CDR1 GTSNPN and CDR2 SVGIG (reference sequence). The CDR3 loop spans 11 amino acids. V was trimmed by 5 bases and J by 11 bases, leaving 13 bases between them. CDR3 sequence reads: CAWGASSQQFF. Written as DNA, the CDR3 is TGTGCCTGGGGAGCTAGCTCTCAGCAGTTCTTC.

This chain connects TRBV14 to TRBJ2-5, with TRBD1 as a possible D gene (5 bases). Trimming took off 7 bases at V and 7 bases at J, with 13 bases between the two ends. The germline gives CDR1 SGHDN, CDR2 FVKESK. This CDR3 is built from 12 residues. The CDR3 reads CASKGLGVTQYF. The CDR3 DNA is TGTGCCAGCAAGGGGTTAGGCGTGACCCAGTACTTC.

The chain joins TRBV14 to TRBJ2-1, with D possibly being TRBD1 or TRBD2 (5 bases each). The germline V gene has CDR1 SGHDN and CDR2 FVKESK. V lost 4 bases to trimming and J lost 10 bases, with 8 bases between them. The CDR3 loop spans 11 amino acids. The CDR3 is CASSRGWEQFF. CDR3 nucleotide sequence: TGTGCCAGCAGCCGGGGGTGGGAGCAGTTCTTC.

CDR3 sequence reads: CAWSAGRGNQPQHF. CDR3 DNA: TGTGCCTGGAGCGCAGGTAGGGGCAATCAGCCCCAGCATTTT. The chain uses TRBV30 and TRBJ1-5; D is unresolved. The CDR3 extends over 14 amino acids. Germline V CDR1 and CDR2: GTSNPN, SVGIG (reference sequence). V lost 3 bases and J lost 2, with 11 bases in between.

The rearrangement joins TRBV6-4 to TRBJ2-3; D unclear. Trimming stripped 2 bases from V and 0 bases from J, with 6 bases between. The CDR3 loop spans 14 amino acids. CDR1 is MRHNA and CDR2 is SNTAGT in the germline V gene. CDR3 DNA: TGTGCCAGCAGTGACGGCTCTAGCACAGATACGCAGTATTTT. Amino acid sequence: CASSDGSSTDTQYF.

J is TRBJ2-7 and V is TRBV7-9; D gene uncertain. V lost 3 bases, J lost 2 bases, and 8 bases lay in between. There are 13 residues in the CDR3. Germline-derived CDR1 and CDR2 are SEHNR and FQNEAQ (reference sequence). Here the CDR3 DNA reads TGTGCCAGCAGCTTCGTCCCCCCCTACGAGCAGTACTTC. This encodes CASSFVPPYEQYF.

This CDR3 is CATSRGLSTDTQYF. Written as DNA, the CDR3 is TGTGCCACCAGCAGAGGGTTGAGTACAGATACGCAGTATTTT. The rearrangement links TRBV15 to TRBJ2-3, with no clear D. The germline gives CDR1 LNHNV, CDR2 YYDKDF (reference sequence). Deletions cut 1 base from V and 3 bases from J, with 8 bases between. The CDR3 extends over 14 amino acids. The full variable domain, completed using reference TRBV15 and TRBJ2-3, is DAMVIQNPRYQVTQFGKPVTLSCSQTLNHNVMYWYQQKSSQAPKLLFHYYDKDFNNEADTPDNFQSRRPNTSFCFLDIRSPGLGDTAMYLCATSRGLSTDTQYFGPGTRLTVL.

The sample holds many counts of this clone. The sample contains more than one DNA sequence encoding this CDR3. The rearrangement uses TRBV7-2 and TRBJ2-7; D is unclear. This CDR3 region has 13 residues. The V and J ends lost 0 bases and 4 bases respectively, with 7 bases between them. Per the germline V gene, CDR1 is SGHTA and CDR2 is FQGNSA. This CDR3 reads CASSLAPTYEQYF. DNA for the CDR3: TGTGCCAGCAGCTTAGCCCCGACGTACGAGCAGTACTTC.

The chain employs TRBV27 and TRBJ1-2; 7 bases map to TRBD1. V trimming: 7 bases; J trimming: 2 bases; junction bases outside the gene matches: 10. The CDR3 has 15 amino acids. The germline V gene has CDR1 MNHEY and CDR2 SMNVEV (reference sequence). The CDR3 DNA is TGTGCCAGCACCACCCGGGAGGGGGCCAACTATGGCTACACCTTC. Its translation is CASTTREGANYGYTF.

The chain employs TRBV14 and TRBJ1-2; a possible D gene is TRBD1 (6 bases). CDR3 length: 13 amino acids. The V end was cut by 4 bases, the J end by 5 bases, with 11 bases between. Germline CDR1 reads SGHDN; CDR2 reads FVKESK. The CDR3 region has the DNA TGTGCCAGCAGCCGAGATACAGGGTATGGCTACACCTTC. Encoded protein: CASSRDTGYGYTF.

The chain joins TRBV6-5 to TRBJ2-7; 7 bases map to TRBD2. The CDR3 contains 15 residues. V shed 6 bases, J shed 5 bases, and the junction held 13 bases outside the gene matches. Per germline, CDR1 MNHEY and CDR2 SVGAGI. DNA of the CDR3: TGTGCCAGCAGAAGATACCGGGAGGTGGGTAACGAGCAGTACTTC. It encodes CASRRYREVGNEQYF.

This clone was counted a single time. This chain uses TRBV2 with TRBJ2-4; 9 nucleotides agree with TRBD1. CDR3 length: 16 amino acids. Trimming cost V 11 bases and J 2 bases; bases outside gene matches: 13. Germline CDR1 is SNHLY and CDR2 is FYNNEI. The CDR3 reads CAANPQGALSKNIQYF. The CDR3 DNA reads TGTGCCGCTAATCCACAGGGGGCTCTGTCCAAAAACATTCAGTACTTC. The variable domain in full, with the rest retrieved from reference TRBV2 and TRBJ2-4, is EPEVTQTPSHQVTQMGQEVILRCVPISNHLYFYWYRQILGQKVEFLVSFYNNEISEKSEIFDDQFSVERPDGSNFTLKIRSTKLEDSAMYFCAANPQGALSKNIQYFGAGTRLSVL.

This clone was observed a few times. The rearrangement links TRBV25-1 to TRBJ1-2; TRBD1 is a possible D gene (5 bases). Germline CDR1 MGHDK, CDR2 SYGVNS. This CDR3 has 14 amino acids. V shed 6 bases and J shed 1 base, with 12 bases lying between them. The CDR3 nucleotides are TGTGCCAGCAGCTCAACGGGGGTTAACTATGGCTACACCTTC. Residues: CASSSTGVNYGYTF.

The J gene is TRBJ1-2, the V gene TRBV6-5; D unclear. CDR1 is MNHEY and CDR2 is SVGAGI in the germline V gene. This CDR3 is 13 amino acids long. V lost 5 bases and J 1 base, leaving 8 bases between the germline ends. CDR3 DNA sequence: TGTGCCAGCAGTACCAGAAATAACTATGGCTACACCTTC. Translated: CASSTRNNYGYTF.

The chain carries TRBV7-9 and TRBJ1-2; D not resolved. This CDR3 region has 13 residues. The germline gives CDR1 SEHNR, CDR2 FQNEAQ (reference sequence). Trimming left V 5 bases short and J 4 bases short, with 11 bases between. The CDR3 spells CASSPTTRYGYTF. The CDR3 DNA is TGTGCCAGCAGCCCCACGACCCGCTATGGCTACACCTTC.

The gene calls are TRBV29-1 and TRBJ2-7; the match to TRBD2 covers 11 bases. CDR1 and CDR2 from the germline V gene are SQVTM and ANQGSEA. This CDR3 is built from 13 residues. V shed 6 bases, J shed 5 bases, and the junction held 6 bases outside the gene matches. This CDR3 reads CSVTSGSVNEQYF. The CDR3 DNA reads TGCAGCGTCACTAGCGGGAGTGTCAACGAGCAGTACTTC.

The chain joins TRBV5-1 to TRBJ2-2; D unresolved. Per germline, CDR1 SGHRS and CDR2 YFSETQ. This CDR3 region has 11 residues. V lost 0 bases, J lost 9 bases, and 3 bases lay in between. The CDR3, as DNA: TGCGCCAGCAGCTTGGACCGGGAGCTGTTTTTT. As protein: CASSLDRELFF.

For the CDR3, the DNA is TGTGCCAGCAGCGTAGGGGGACAGGGTCCGAACGAGCAGTACTTC. Amino acids: CASSVGGQGPNEQYF. The chain carries TRBV9 and TRBJ2-7; the match to TRBD1 covers 9 bases. The germline V gene encodes CDR1 SGDLS and CDR2 YYNGEE. V dropped 0 bases and J dropped 5; count of bases not matched to a gene: 6. The CDR3 runs 15 residues. The entire variable domain, with the rest obtained from reference TRBV9 and TRBJ2-7, is as follows: DSGVTQTPKHLITATGQRVTLRCSPRSGDLSVYWYQQSLDQGLQFLIQYYNGEERAKGNILERFSAQQFPDLHSELNLSSLELGDSALYFCASSVGGQGPNEQYFGPGTRLTVT.

The V and J genes are TRBV6-5 and TRBJ1-5; 8 nucleotides match TRBD1. CDR3 length: 14 residues. With 5 bases clipped from V and 6 bases from J, the junction kept 6 bases outside the gene matches. In germline, CDR1 is MNHEY, CDR2 SVGAGI. CDR3 loop: CASSQIDRGQPQHF. In DNA, the CDR3 is TGTGCCAGCAGTCAGATAGACAGGGGTCAGCCCCAGCATTTT.

The genes are TRBV25-1 and TRBJ2-5; a weak D match, TRBD1 (7 bases). Germline CDR1 MGHDK, CDR2 SYGVNS. The ends were cut back, 3 bases at V and 5 bases at J, with 16 bases in the middle. CDR3 length: 15 residues. CDR3 nucleotides: TGTGCCAGCAGTGACGACAGGGCGGCGGGGGAGACCCAGTACTTC. It yields the protein CASSDDRAAGETQYF.

The gene calls are TRBV14 and TRBJ1-4; D remains ambiguous. The CDR3 has 12 amino acids. The V gene's germline CDR1 is SGHDN and CDR2 FVKESK. V lost 2 bases and J 5 bases, leaving 3 bases between the germline ends. CDR3 DNA: TGTGCCAGCAGCCAAAAGAATGAAAAACTGTTTTTT. Amino acid sequence: CASSQKNEKLFF. The whole variable domain, remainder taken from reference TRBV14 and TRBJ1-4, is EAGVTQFPSHSVIEKGQTVTLRCDPISGHDNLYWYRRVMGKEIKFLLHFVKESKQDESGMPNNRFLAERTGGTYSTLKVQPAELEDSGVYFCASSQKNEKLFFGSGTQLSVL.

The chain recombines TRBV27 with TRBJ2-2, with D maybe TRBD1 (5 bases). The CDR3 totals 17 residues. With 2 bases removed from V and 4 bases from J, the gap between germline ends came to 17 bases. Per the germline V gene, CDR1 is MNHEY and CDR2 is SMNVEV (reference sequence). CDR3 DNA: TGTGCCAGCAGTTTAATGGGGCCGCCCGCTGGCACCGGGGAGCTGTTTTTT. It specifies CASSLMGPPAGTGELFF.